One and the same sample provided the 28 T cell receptor beta chains below, sequenced in a study of blood T cell repertoires in COVID-19. Profiled with immunoSEQ multiplex PCR; TCRdb holds only in-frame clones, not every one. The table lists approximately 300,000 clones, 90% of them singletons. The source material was peripheral blood. The source of these receptors is a woman in her thirties with COVID-19, enrolled during active disease.

The chain joins TRBV9 to TRBJ2-3; tentatively, D is TRBD2 (5 bases). Germline CDR1 and CDR2: SGDLS and YYNGEE. With 2 bases removed from V and 6 bases from J, the gap between germline ends came to 13 bases. The CDR3 covers 14 residues. The DNA for the CDR3 is TGTGCCAGCAGCGTTACACTAGTGGGGGATACGCAGTATTTT. It codes for CASSVTLVGDTQYF.

The chain couples TRBV27 to TRBJ2-2, with 8 bases aligning to TRBD1. V was pared by 6 bases and J by 0 bases, with 0 bases of the junction left unmatched. The CDR3 loop spans 14 amino acids. Germline CDR1 reads MNHEY; CDR2 reads SMNVEV (reference sequence). The CDR3 spells CASRDRANTGELFF. The DNA of the CDR3 is TGTGCCAGCAGGGACAGGGCGAACACCGGGGAGCTGTTTTTT.

The chain employs TRBV5-1 and TRBJ2-1; 9 positions match TRBD1. The germline gives CDR1 SGHRS, CDR2 YFSETQ. This CDR3 contains 15 residues. V gave up 0 bases and J gave up 7 bases; unmatched junction bases: 5. The CDR3 region is CASSLAGTGNNEQFF. Written as DNA, the CDR3 is TGCGCCAGCAGCTTGGCCGGGACAGGGAATAATGAGCAGTTCTTC.

V usage is TRBV9 and J usage is TRBJ1-3; D is unresolved. In germline, CDR1 is SGDLS, CDR2 YYNGEE. With 3 bases removed from V and 4 bases from J, the gap between germline ends came to 14 bases. The CDR3 covers 15 residues. Here the CDR3 DNA reads TGTGCCAGCAGCGCGTTTGGGGAGTCAGGAAACACCATATATTTT. Its translation: CASSAFGESGNTIYF.

This clone was seen only a few times. The chain employs TRBV19 and TRBJ1-2; 9 positions agree with TRBD1. The germline V gene encodes CDR1 LNHDA and CDR2 SQIVND (reference sequence). The trim removed 6 bases at V and 4 bases at J, leaving 3 bases unmatched. This CDR3 is built from 13 residues. The CDR3 loop is CASSQQGAYGYTF. Here the CDR3 DNA reads TGTGCCAGTAGCCAACAGGGGGCCTATGGCTACACCTTC.

This sequence joins TRBV5-1 and TRBJ1-1; 7 bases match TRBD1. The junction had 5 bases not matched to a gene; V was cut back by 5 bases and J by 1 base. There are 14 residues in the CDR3. Germline-derived CDR1 and CDR2 are SGHRS and YFSETQ. Here the CDR3 DNA reads TGCGCCAGCAGACTCGGACAGGCGAACACTGAAGCTTTCTTT. Translated: CASRLGQANTEAFF.

J is TRBJ2-3 and V is TRBV5-1; 9 nucleotides match TRBD1. Germline-derived CDR1 and CDR2 are SGHRS and YFSETQ. The V segment lost 6 bases and the J segment 3 bases; nucleotides outside the gene matches: 5. The CDR3 consists of 14 residues. The CDR3 sequence: CASNRDRETDTQYF. Here the CDR3 DNA reads TGCGCCAGCAACCGGGACAGGGAAACAGATACGCAGTATTTT.

The chain uses TRBV11-2 and TRBJ2-1; TRBD2 aligns across 14 bases. CDR3 size: 16 residues. With V trimmed by 4 bases and J by 9 bases, 8 bases remained unmatched. Germline V CDR1 and CDR2: SGHAT, FQNNGV. CDR3: CASSSPTTSGRVEQFF. The CDR3 DNA reads as TGTGCCAGCAGCTCCCCAACGACTAGCGGGAGGGTTGAGCAGTTCTTC.

This chain connects TRBV12-3 or TRBV12-4 to TRBJ1-5, with D hard to call. CDR3 size: 13 residues. V lost 3 bases, J lost 2 bases, and 5 bases lay in between. CDR3 nucleotides: TGTGCCAGCAGTTTTAATCGCAATCAGCCCCAGCATTTT. This sequence encodes CASSFNRNQPQHF.

The chain has TRBV27 and TRBJ1-1, with 8 bases that match TRBD1. The CDR3 has 15 amino acids. Per germline, CDR1 MNHEY and CDR2 SMNVEV (reference sequence). V was pared by 6 bases and J by 3 bases, with 9 bases of the junction left unmatched. The CDR3 reads CASRKLRGRDTEAFF. CDR3 DNA: TGTGCCAGCAGAAAGCTCAGGGGGCGTGACACTGAAGCTTTCTTT.

The genes are TRBV4-1 and TRBJ2-7; tentatively, D is TRBD1 (6 bases). Trimming took 1 base from V and 2 from J, leaving 18 bases between them. The CDR3 is made up of 17 amino acids. Germline V CDR1 and CDR2: MGHRA, YSYEKL. The CDR3 DNA reads TGCGCCAGCAGCCAAGCCTCAACAGGGAATACGCCCTACGAGCAGTACTTC. Translating it yields CASSQASTGNTPYEQYF.

V gene TRBV9 combines with J gene TRBJ2-1; possible D gene TRBD1, 6 bases. The length of the CDR3 is 13 residues. Germline CDR1 is SGDLS and CDR2 is YYNGEE. Trimming removed 3 bases from V and 6 bases from J, with 10 bases in between. The CDR3 region is CASSASDSNEQFF. The CDR3 nucleotides are TGTGCCAGCAGCGCTTCGGACAGCAATGAGCAGTTCTTC. Together with reference TRBV9 and TRBJ2-1, the CDR3 gives the full variable domain: DSGVTQTPKHLITATGQRVTLRCSPRSGDLSVYWYQQSLDQGLQFLIQYYNGEERAKGNILERFSAQQFPDLHSELNLSSLELGDSALYFCASSASDSNEQFFGPGTRLTVL.

The chain uses TRBV9 and TRBJ1-4; 8 bases are a match to TRBD1. Germline values: CDR1 SGDLS, CDR2 YYNGEE. The CDR3 spans 14 residues. After removal of 5 bases from V and 5 bases from J, the junction contained 5 bases not matched to a gene. The CDR3 loop is CASSLQGANEKLFF. As DNA, the CDR3 is TGTGCCAGCAGTCTCCAGGGGGCGAATGAAAAACTGTTTTTT.

The rearrangement joins TRBV30 to TRBJ2-7; no clear D. Per germline, CDR1 GTSNPN and CDR2 SVGIG (reference sequence). V lost 0 bases to trimming and J lost 5 bases, with 11 bases between them. The length of the CDR3 is 13 residues. CDR3 protein: CAWSVQPIDEQYF. The CDR3 coding sequence is TGTGCCTGGAGTGTACAACCGATCGACGAGCAGTACTTC.

The chain employs TRBV12-3 or TRBV12-4 and TRBJ1-3, with a tentative D call TRBD1 (5 bases). The CDR3 consists of 13 residues. The V end was cut by 6 bases, the J end by 4 bases, with 10 bases between. CDR3 sequence reads: CASRQGPGNTIYF. CDR3 bases: TGTGCCAGCAGGCAGGGTCCCGGAAACACCATATATTTT.

The chain links TRBV30 to TRBJ1-6; possible D gene TRBD1, 5 bases. The germline gives CDR1 GTSNPN, CDR2 SVGIG (reference sequence). Deletions cut 6 bases from V and 6 bases from J, with 15 bases between. This CDR3 is built from 14 residues. CDR3 nucleotide sequence: TGTGCCTGCCAGGTGGCAGGGCCTAATTCACCCCTCCACTTT. It is translated as CACQVAGPNSPLHF.

The chain is built from TRBV19 and TRBJ1-1, with D perhaps TRBD1 (5 bases). This CDR3 region has 13 residues. V shed 4 bases and J shed 5 bases, with 11 bases lying between them. The V gene's germline CDR1 is LNHDA and CDR2 SQIVND (reference sequence). The CDR3 bases are TGTGCCAGTAGTAATGGGGCAGCGACTGAAGCTTTCTTT. This gives the protein CASSNGAATEAFF. The complete variable domain, with remaining parts taken from reference TRBV19 and TRBJ1-1, reads DGGITQSPKYLFRKEGQNVTLSCEQNLNHDAMYWYRQDPGQGLRLIYYSQIVNDFQKGDIAEGYSVSREKKESFPLTVTSAQKNPTAFYLCASSNGAATEAFFGQGTRLTVV.

The genes are TRBV9 and TRBJ2-2; TRBD2 matches 7 bases. Germline V lookup: CDR1 SGDLS, CDR2 YYNGEE. The V gene end was trimmed by 0 bases and the J gene end by 5 bases; junction bases not matched to a gene: 4. This CDR3 has 15 residues. CDR3 sequence: CASSVAAGVTGELFF. CDR3 sequence (DNA): TGTGCCAGCAGCGTAGCGGCGGGGGTTACCGGGGAGCTGTTTTTT.

This sequence joins TRBV18 and TRBJ1-6, with 8 bases fitting TRBD1. The CDR3 sequence is 14 residues long. Per the germline V gene, CDR1 is KGHSH and CDR2 is LQKENI. V was pared by 2 bases and J by 8 bases, with 2 bases of the junction left unmatched. DNA for the CDR3: TGTGCCAGCTCACCAAGGACAGGGTATTCACCCCTCCACTTT. Residues: CASSPRTGYSPLHF.

The chain links TRBV10-2 to TRBJ1-1; D gene uncertain. This CDR3 has 12 residues. Germline values: CDR1 WSHSY, CDR2 SAAADI. V lost 3 bases, J lost 5 bases, and 7 bases lay in between. CDR3 residues: CASSESGTEAFF. The DNA for the CDR3 is TGCGCCAGCAGTGAATCCGGGACTGAAGCTTTCTTT.

J is TRBJ2-1 and V is TRBV5-4; TRBD1 agrees at 7 bases. The junction had 3 bases not matched to a gene; V was cut back by 1 base and J by 5 bases. The CDR3 length is 14 residues. Germline loops: CDR1 SGHNT, CDR2 YYREEE (reference sequence). The CDR3 here is CASSLRDSNNEQFF. The DNA of the CDR3 is TGTGCCAGCAGCTTGAGGGACAGCAACAATGAGCAGTTCTTC.

The chain links TRBV30 to TRBJ2-3; D uncertain. This CDR3 contains 13 residues. Germline V gene sequence: CDR1 GTSNPN, CDR2 SVGIG (reference sequence). V lost 3 bases to trimming and J lost 2 bases, with 9 bases between them. This CDR3 reads CAWRASVTDTQYF. The CDR3 coding sequence is TGTGCCTGGAGGGCTAGTGTCACAGATACGCAGTATTTT.

This chain joins TRBV6-2 or TRBV6-3 and TRBJ1-5; TRBD1 aligns across 8 bases. The CDR3 extends over 16 amino acids. V lost 0 bases, J lost 3 bases, and 4 bases stayed unmatched. Germline CDR1 and CDR2: MNHEY and SVGEGT. The CDR3 DNA reads TGTGCCAGCAGTTACTCGAGGCAGGGGGCCAATCAGCCCCAGCATTTT. As protein: CASSYSRQGANQPQHF.

The V call is TRBV11-2, the J call TRBJ1-2, with 7 bases fitting TRBD1. CDR1 is SGHAT and CDR2 is FQNNGV in the germline V gene. This CDR3 region has 14 residues. The J segment lost 4 bases and the V segment lost 2 bases, leaving 4 bases of the junction unmatched. This CDR3 is CASSLTDRVYGYTF. The CDR3 DNA is TGTGCCAGCAGCTTAACCGACAGGGTCTATGGCTACACCTTC.

The chain is built from TRBV7-9 and TRBJ1-1; TRBD1 is a possible D gene (5 bases). This CDR3 contains 13 residues. V shed 0 bases and J shed 8 bases, with 10 bases lying between them. Germline V CDR1 and CDR2: SEHNR, FQNEAQ (reference sequence). The CDR3 nucleotides read TGTGCCAGCAGCTTAGCGTTTGCAGGGGAAGCTTTCTTT. Translation gives CASSLAFAGEAFF.

In its sample, this clone was seen once. The J gene is TRBJ1-6, the V gene TRBV5-6; tentatively, D is TRBD1 (6 bases). The germline V gene encodes CDR1 SGHDT and CDR2 YYEEEE. The CDR3 sequence is 14 residues long. V lost 0 bases and J lost 11, with 12 bases in between. CDR3 loop: CASSLGQVKPPLHF. The DNA for the CDR3 is TGTGCCAGCAGCTTGGGACAGGTTAAGCCACCCCTCCACTTT.

This chain joins TRBV30 and TRBJ1-4, with no clear D. The CDR3 loop spans 14 amino acids. Trimming took 1 base from V and 5 from J, leaving 11 bases between them. The V gene's germline CDR1 is GTSNPN and CDR2 SVGIG (reference sequence). The CDR3 sequence: CAWSDVGLNEKLFF. CDR3 coding DNA: TGTGCCTGGAGTGATGTCGGGTTGAATGAAAAACTGTTTTTT.

V is TRBV5-6 and J is TRBJ2-3; D is unresolved. The ends were cut back, 2 bases at V and 2 bases at J, with 15 bases in the middle. This CDR3 has 16 residues. Germline CDR1 SGHDT, CDR2 YYEEEE. The CDR3 DNA reads as TGTGCCAGCAGCTTTTTAGCCGTTACCTCCACAGATACGCAGTATTTT. This gives the protein CASSFLAVTSTDTQYF. Using reference TRBV5-6 and TRBJ2-3 for the parts outside the CDR3, the full variable domain is DAGVTQSPTHLIKTRGQQVTLRCSPKSGHDTVSWYQQALGQGPQFIFQYYEEEERQRGNFPDRFSGHQFPNYSSELNVNALLLGDSALYLCASSFLAVTSTDTQYFGPGTRLTVL.